A single T cell receptor beta chain is shown here with its context. Its antigen remains unidentified. V was pared by 3 bases and J by 2 bases, with 7 bases of the junction left unmatched. Germline-derived CDR1 and CDR2 are SGHTS and YDEGEE. The CDR3 totals 16 residues. The sample is drawn from a study of cytomegalovirus exposure and HLA in healthy donors. Findings and caveats of the study: In vitro confirmation showed a few CMV-associated chains to be CMV antigen specific.

The PCR contained 60 Vbeta and 13 Jbeta primers. Sequencing used immunoSEQ multiplex PCR; TCRdb keeps in-frame clones, though not all of them. The table lists fewer than 200,000 clones, roughly 80% of them singletons. The J gene is TRBJ2-3, the V gene TRBV5-8; TRBD2 agrees at 9 bases. Specimen: PBMCs. This receptor was obtained from a male donor in good health and CMV-seronegative. CDR3 DNA: TGTGCCAGCAGCTCGGGACTAGCACCTGTCACAGATACGCAGTATTTT. Amino acids: CASSSGLAPVTDTQYF.